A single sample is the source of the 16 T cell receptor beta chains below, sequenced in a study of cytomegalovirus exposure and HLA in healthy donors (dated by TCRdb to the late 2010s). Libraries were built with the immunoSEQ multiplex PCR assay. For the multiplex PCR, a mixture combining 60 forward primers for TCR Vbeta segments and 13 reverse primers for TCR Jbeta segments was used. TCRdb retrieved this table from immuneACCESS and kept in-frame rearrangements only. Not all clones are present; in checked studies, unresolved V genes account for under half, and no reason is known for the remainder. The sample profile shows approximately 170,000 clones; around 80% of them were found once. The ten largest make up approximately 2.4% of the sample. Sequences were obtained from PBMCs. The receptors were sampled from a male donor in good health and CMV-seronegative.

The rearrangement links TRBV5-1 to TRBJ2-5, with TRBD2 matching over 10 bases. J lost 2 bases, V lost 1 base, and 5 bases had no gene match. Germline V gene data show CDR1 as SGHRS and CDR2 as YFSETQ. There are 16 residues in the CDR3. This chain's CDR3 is CASSLIQAGGQETQYF. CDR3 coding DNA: TGCGCCAGCAGCTTGATCCAAGCGGGAGGGCAAGAGACCCAGTACTTC.

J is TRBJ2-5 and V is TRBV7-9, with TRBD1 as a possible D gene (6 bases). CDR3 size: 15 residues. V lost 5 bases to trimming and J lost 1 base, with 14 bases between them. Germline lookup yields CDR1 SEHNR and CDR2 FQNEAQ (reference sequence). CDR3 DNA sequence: TGTGCCAGCAGCCAAATCGACAGGTCCCAAGAGACCCAGTACTTC. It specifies CASSQIDRSQETQYF.

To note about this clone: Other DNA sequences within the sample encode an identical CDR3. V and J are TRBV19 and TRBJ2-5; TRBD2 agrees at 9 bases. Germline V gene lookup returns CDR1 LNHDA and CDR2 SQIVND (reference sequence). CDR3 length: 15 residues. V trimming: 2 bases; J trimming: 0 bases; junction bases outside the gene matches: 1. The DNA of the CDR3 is TGTGCCAGTAGTATACTAGCGGGGAACCAAGAGACCCAGTACTTC. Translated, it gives CASSILAGNQETQYF.

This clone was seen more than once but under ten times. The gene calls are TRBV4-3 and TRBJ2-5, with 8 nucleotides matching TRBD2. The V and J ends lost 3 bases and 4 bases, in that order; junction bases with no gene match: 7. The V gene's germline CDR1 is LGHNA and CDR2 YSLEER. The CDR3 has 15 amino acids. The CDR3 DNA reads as TGCGCCAGCAGCCAGAGGCCCGGGAGGGGAGAGACCCAGTACTTC. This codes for CASSQRPGRGETQYF.

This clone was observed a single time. CDR3 bases: TGTGCCAGCAGCTCGGGACTAGCGGGAGACACCGGGGAGCTGTTTTTT. It is translated as CASSSGLAGDTGELFF. The chain uses TRBV11-3 and TRBJ2-2, with 14 bases aligning to TRBD2. CDR1 is SGHNT and CDR2 is YENEEA in the germline V gene. V lost 4 bases, J lost 3 bases, and 1 base stayed unmatched. The CDR3 runs to 16 residues.

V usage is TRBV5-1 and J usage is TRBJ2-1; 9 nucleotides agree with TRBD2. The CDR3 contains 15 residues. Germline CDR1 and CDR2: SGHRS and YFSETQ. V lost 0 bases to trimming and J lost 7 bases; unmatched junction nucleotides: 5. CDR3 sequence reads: CASSLENSGRNEQFF. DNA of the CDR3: TGCGCCAGCAGCTTGGAAAATAGCGGGAGAAATGAGCAGTTCTTC.

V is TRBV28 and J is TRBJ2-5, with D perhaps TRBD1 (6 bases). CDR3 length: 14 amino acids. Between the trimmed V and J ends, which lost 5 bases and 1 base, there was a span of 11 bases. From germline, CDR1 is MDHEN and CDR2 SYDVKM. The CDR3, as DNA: TGTGCCAGCAGTACTAGGACAGTCCAAGAGACCCAGTACTTC. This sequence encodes CASSTRTVQETQYF.

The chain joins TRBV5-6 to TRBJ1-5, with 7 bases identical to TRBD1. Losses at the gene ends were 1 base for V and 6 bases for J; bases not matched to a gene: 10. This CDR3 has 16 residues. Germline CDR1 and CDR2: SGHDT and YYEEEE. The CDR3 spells CASSLSGLRGAQPQHF. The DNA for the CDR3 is TGTGCCAGCAGCTTGTCCGGTCTCAGGGGGGCTCAGCCCCAGCATTTT. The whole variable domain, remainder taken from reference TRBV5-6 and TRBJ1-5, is DAGVTQSPTHLIKTRGQQVTLRCSPKSGHDTVSWYQQALGQGPQFIFQYYEEEERQRGNFPDRFSGHQFPNYSSELNVNALLLGDSALYLCASSLSGLRGAQPQHFGDGTRLSIL.

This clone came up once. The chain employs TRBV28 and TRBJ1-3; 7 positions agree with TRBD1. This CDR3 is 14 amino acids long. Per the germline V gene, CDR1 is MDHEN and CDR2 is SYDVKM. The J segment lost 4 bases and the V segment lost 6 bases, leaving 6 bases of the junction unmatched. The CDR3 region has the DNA TGTGCCAGCAGCCGACAGGGTGGAGGAAACACCATATATTTT. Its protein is CASSRQGGGNTIYF. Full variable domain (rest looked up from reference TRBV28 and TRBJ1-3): DVKVTQSSRYLVKRTGEKVFLECVQDMDHENMFWYRQDPGLGLRLIYFSYDVKMKEKGDIPEGYSVSREKKERFSLILESASTNQTSMYLCASSRQGGGNTIYFGEGSWLTVV.

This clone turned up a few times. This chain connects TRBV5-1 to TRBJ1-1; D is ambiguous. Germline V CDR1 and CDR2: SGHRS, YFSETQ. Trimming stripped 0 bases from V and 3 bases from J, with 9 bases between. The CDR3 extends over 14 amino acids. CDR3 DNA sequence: TGCGCCAGCAGCTTGGGAGGGAAGGACACTGAAGCTTTCTTT. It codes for CASSLGGKDTEAFF. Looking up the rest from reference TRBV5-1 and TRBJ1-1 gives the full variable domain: KAGVTQTPRYLIKTRGQQVTLSCSPISGHRSVSWYQQTPGQGLQFLFEYFSETQRNKGNFPGRFSGRQFSNSRSEMNVSTLELGDSALYLCASSLGGKDTEAFFGQGTRLTVV.

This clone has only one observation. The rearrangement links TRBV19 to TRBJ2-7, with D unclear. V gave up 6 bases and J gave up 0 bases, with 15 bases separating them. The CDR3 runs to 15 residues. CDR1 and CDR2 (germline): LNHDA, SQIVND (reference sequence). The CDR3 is CASSVLTGPSYEQYF. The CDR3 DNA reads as TGTGCCAGTAGCGTGCTTACGGGTCCCTCCTACGAGCAGTACTTC.

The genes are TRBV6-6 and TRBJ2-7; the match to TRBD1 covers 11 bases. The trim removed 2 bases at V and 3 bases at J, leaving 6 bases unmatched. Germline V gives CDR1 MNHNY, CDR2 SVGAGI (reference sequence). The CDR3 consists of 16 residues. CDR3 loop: CASSYAPGQGVYEQYF. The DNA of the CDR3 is TGTGCCAGCAGTTACGCGCCGGGACAGGGGGTCTACGAGCAGTACTTC.

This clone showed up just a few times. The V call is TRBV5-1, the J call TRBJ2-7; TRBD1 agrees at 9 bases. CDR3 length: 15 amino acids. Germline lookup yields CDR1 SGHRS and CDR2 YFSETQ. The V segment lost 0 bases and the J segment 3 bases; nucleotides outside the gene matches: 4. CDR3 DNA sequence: TGCGCCAGCAGCTTGGGGGGGACAGGGAACTACGAGCAGTACTTC. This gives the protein CASSLGGTGNYEQYF.

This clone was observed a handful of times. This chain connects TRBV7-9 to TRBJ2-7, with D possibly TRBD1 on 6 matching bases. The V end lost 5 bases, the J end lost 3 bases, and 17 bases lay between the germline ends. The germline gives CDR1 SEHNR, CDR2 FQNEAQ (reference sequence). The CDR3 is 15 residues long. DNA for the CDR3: TGTGCCAGCAGCGCCGTTAGGACAGTAGGCTACGAGCAGTACTTC. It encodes CASSAVRTVGYEQYF.

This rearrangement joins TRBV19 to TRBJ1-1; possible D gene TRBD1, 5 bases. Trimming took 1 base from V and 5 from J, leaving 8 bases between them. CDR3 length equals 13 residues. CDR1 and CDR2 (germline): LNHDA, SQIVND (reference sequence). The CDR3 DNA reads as TGTGCCAGTAGTATAGGGGGCAAAACTGAAGCTTTCTTT. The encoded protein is CASSIGGKTEAFF.

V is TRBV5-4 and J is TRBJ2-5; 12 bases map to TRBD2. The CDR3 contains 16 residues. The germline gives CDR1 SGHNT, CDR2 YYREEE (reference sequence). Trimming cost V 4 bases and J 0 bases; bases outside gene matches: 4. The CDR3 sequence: CASSIGLAGHQETQYF. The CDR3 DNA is TGTGCCAGCAGCATCGGACTAGCGGGACACCAAGAGACCCAGTACTTC.